These 32 T cell receptor beta chains came from one sample sequenced in a study of response to subunit inactivated influenza vaccine. TCRdb reprocessed the RT-PCR reads via MiXCR and lists one record per CDR3 protein. The table shows approximately 520,000 distinct CDR3 sequences, with about 17% occurring only once. The sample was CD4+ T cells sorted from PBMCs, taken 23 to 25 months after vaccination. The source of these receptors is a man aged 50-75 years who received an inactivated influenza vaccine.

V gene TRBV14 combines with J gene TRBJ2-3, with a tentative D call TRBD2 (6 bases). The CDR3 totals 15 residues. The V gene's germline CDR1 is SGHDN and CDR2 FVKESK. V was pared by 3 bases and J by 0 bases, with 10 bases between. The chain's CDR3 is CASSHGGSSTDTQYF. DNA for the CDR3: TGTGCCAGCAGCCATGGGGGGTCTAGCACAGATACGCAGTATTTT.

In this sample, this clonotype turned up many times. This chain links TRBV24-1 with TRBJ2-7; D gene ambiguous. The V end was cut by 3 bases, the J end by 6 bases, with 8 bases between. This CDR3 is built from 12 residues. Germline V gene lookup returns CDR1 KGHDR and CDR2 SFDVKD. CDR3: CATSDKSSEQYF. Here the CDR3 DNA reads TGTGCCACCAGTGATAAAAGTAGCGAGCAGTACTTC.

Only a few counts were recorded for this clonotype. The chain couples TRBV10-3 to TRBJ2-1; D not certain. V was trimmed by 8 bases and J by 2 bases, leaving 4 bases between them. The CDR3 contains 11 residues. Germline loops: CDR1 ENHRY, CDR2 SYGVKD. The CDR3 nucleotides read TGTGCCATCGGAACCTACAATGAGCAGTTCTTC. Its translation: CAIGTYNEQFF.

The sample holds a few counts of this clonotype. The rearrangement joins TRBV7-6 to TRBJ2-1; no clear D. The CDR3 is made up of 13 amino acids. Trimming cost V 4 bases and J 8 bases, with 12 bases left between them. CDR1 and CDR2 from the germline V gene are SGHVS and FNYEAQ. CDR3 amino acids: CASSSRSYDEQFF. The DNA for the CDR3 is TGTGCCAGCAGCTCTCGTTCTTACGATGAGCAGTTCTTC.

The chain joins TRBV7-6 to TRBJ2-7; 7 bases match TRBD2. The CDR3 totals 16 residues. Germline V gives CDR1 SGHVS, CDR2 FNYEAQ. J lost 8 bases, V lost 5 bases, and 18 bases had no gene match. Written as DNA, the CDR3 is TGTGCCAGCAGCCAAAAGGTTACTGCGGGAGAAGTAAAGCAGTACTTC. It is translated as CASSQKVTAGEVKQYF.

The chain recombines TRBV4-3 with TRBJ2-7, with a weak D call TRBD2 (5 bases). V was cut by 1 base and J by 7 bases, with 20 bases left in between. The CDR3 is 16 amino acids. CDR1 LGHNA and CDR2 YSLEER come from the germline V gene. The CDR3 loop is CASSQAWAQRSGEQYF. The CDR3 nucleotides read TGCGCCAGCAGCCAAGCCTGGGCACAGCGCTCGGGGGAGCAGTACTTC.

This clonotype was recorded many times. The chain links TRBV28 to TRBJ2-1, with D possibly matching TRBD1 (6 bases). The germline V gene encodes CDR1 MDHEN and CDR2 SYDVKM. Trimming pared 1 base from V and 7 bases from J, leaving 8 bases between. This CDR3 is built from 13 residues. CDR3 protein: CASSLYRANEQFF. As DNA, the CDR3 is TGTGCCAGCAGTTTATACAGGGCGAATGAGCAGTTCTTC.

The V gene is TRBV12-3 or TRBV12-4, the J gene TRBJ2-7, with unresolved D. V lost 4 bases, J lost 0 bases, and 10 bases lay in between. The CDR3 has 14 residues. Written as DNA, the CDR3 is TGTGCCAGCAGTTCGTGGACCTCCTCCTACGAGCAGTACTTC. Amino acid sequence: CASSSWTSSYEQYF.

The chain combines TRBV4-3 with TRBJ2-3, with D perhaps being TRBD1 or TRBD2 (6 bases each). CDR3 length: 15 residues. The germline V gene has CDR1 LGHNA and CDR2 YSLEER. V lost 4 bases to trimming and J lost 1 base, with 12 bases between them. The DNA of the CDR3 is TGCGCCAGCAGCCCCCCCCGGGGGCGCACAGATACGCAGTATTTT. It encodes CASSPPRGRTDTQYF.

The genes are TRBV5-1 and TRBJ2-3; no reliable D call. The CDR3 sequence is 15 residues long. V shed 1 base and J shed 0 bases, with 9 bases lying between them. CDR1 is SGHRS and CDR2 is YFSETQ in the germline V gene. The CDR3, as DNA: TGCGCCAGCAGCTTGCAAAGGGCTAGCACAGATACGCAGTATTTT. Protein sequence: CASSLQRASTDTQYF.

The rearrangement uses TRBV29-1 and TRBJ2-7, with D possibly TRBD2 on 5 matching bases. The CDR3 is made up of 14 amino acids. The V gene's germline CDR1 is SQVTM and CDR2 ANQGSEA. V shed 1 base and J shed 1 base, with 11 bases lying between them. CDR3 residues: CSVEGGFGSYEQYF. CDR3 nucleotides: TGCAGCGTTGAAGGAGGGTTCGGGTCCTACGAGCAGTACTTC.

The rearrangement uses TRBV4-1 and TRBJ2-5; tentatively, D is TRBD1 (6 bases). This CDR3 is built from 15 residues. Germline CDR1 reads MGHRA; CDR2 reads YSYEKL. V gave up 1 base and J gave up 7 bases, with 16 bases separating them. CDR3: CASSQGGGSGATQYF. Here the CDR3 DNA reads TGCGCCAGCAGCCAAGGTGGGGGCAGCGGAGCGACCCAGTACTTC.

The V call is TRBV9, the J call TRBJ2-1; 7 bases fit TRBD2. V shed 0 bases and J 4 bases; nucleotides not matched to a gene: 13. This CDR3 spans 18 amino acids. CDR1 is SGDLS, CDR2 YYNGEE, per germline. The chain's CDR3 is CASSVAGVGSGEYNEQFF. CDR3 nucleotides: TGTGCCAGCAGCGTAGCAGGTGTCGGGAGCGGGGAGTACAATGAGCAGTTCTTC.

This clonotype was recorded at least ten times. J is TRBJ2-2 and V is TRBV29-1, with 10 bases aligning to TRBD2. The CDR3 length is 17 residues. Per the germline V gene, CDR1 is SQVTM and CDR2 is ANQGSEA. V lost 1 base to trimming and J lost 3 bases; unmatched junction nucleotides: 8. CDR3 protein: CSVEGWSGRDHTGELFF. CDR3 DNA sequence: TGCAGCGTTGAAGGGTGGAGCGGGAGGGATCACACCGGGGAGCTGTTTTTT.

The chain recombines TRBV11-2 with TRBJ2-1, with D hard to call. Germline V lookup: CDR1 SGHAT, CDR2 FQNNGV. Between the trimmed V and J ends, which lost 1 base and 4 bases, there was a span of 8 bases. This CDR3 is built from 14 residues. The DNA for the CDR3 is TGTGCCAGCAGCTTAGTCGTGGGGTACAATGAGCAGTTCTTC. Encoded protein: CASSLVVGYNEQFF.

This clonotype showed up many times. The V call is TRBV4-3, the J call TRBJ2-2, with no clear D. CDR1 is LGHNA and CDR2 is YSLEER in the germline V gene. CDR3 length: 14 amino acids. V was cut by 1 base and J by 1 base, with 4 bases left in between. Written as DNA, the CDR3 is TGCGCCAGCAGCCAAGTCCTGAACACCGGGGAGCTGTTTTTT. Translated: CASSQVLNTGELFF.

This clonotype has a handful of counts. The chain combines TRBV7-2 with TRBJ2-5, with TRBD2 matching 7 bases. The CDR3 totals 16 residues. The germline V gene has CDR1 SGHTA and CDR2 FQGNSA. Germline trimming cut 1 base from V and 1 base from J; bases unmatched to any gene: 6. The chain's CDR3 is CASSLGWEGFQETQYF. The CDR3 nucleotides read TGTGCCAGCAGCTTAGGTTGGGAGGGCTTCCAAGAGACCCAGTACTTC.

This clonotype turned up a few times. The chain uses TRBV12-3 or TRBV12-4 and TRBJ2-5; 7 bases are shared with TRBD1. The CDR3 length is 13 residues. J lost 9 bases, V lost 5 bases, and 9 bases had no gene match. CDR3 DNA: TGTGCCAGCAGTCCGACAGGGCCTCGGGCCCAGTACTTC. It encodes CASSPTGPRAQYF.

The rearrangement links TRBV3-1 to TRBJ2-3; no clear D gene. From germline, CDR1 is LGHDT and CDR2 YNNKEL (reference sequence). V was pared by 1 base and J by 4 bases, with 6 bases between. The CDR3 sequence is 13 residues long. CDR3 in DNA: TGTGCCAGCAGCCAAGTCGAGGCAGATACGCAGTATTTT. Amino acid sequence: CASSQVEADTQYF.

This clonotype was observed at least ten times. The genes are TRBV4-2 and TRBJ2-3, with D unresolved. V lost 1 base and J 6 bases, leaving 5 bases between the germline ends. Germline CDR1 LGHNA, CDR2 YNFKEQ. The CDR3 covers 12 residues. The CDR3 region has the DNA TGTGCCAGCAGCCAAGCGACGGATACGCAGTATTTT. Translating gives CASSQATDTQYF.

There are a few counts of this clonotype. The J gene is TRBJ1-5, the V gene TRBV12-3 or TRBV12-4; no clear D gene. V gave up 3 bases and J gave up 5 bases, with 20 bases separating them. The CDR3 consists of 17 residues. This CDR3 is CASSLVALATRHQPQHF. The CDR3 DNA is TGTGCCAGCAGTTTGGTGGCACTTGCGACCCGTCATCAGCCCCAGCATTTT.

The rearrangement joins TRBV11-1 to TRBJ2-1; maybe TRBD2 (6 bases). This CDR3 contains 14 residues. V was clipped by 4 bases and J by 10 bases, with 17 bases between them. CDR1 SGHAT and CDR2 FQDESV come from the germline V gene (reference sequence). The CDR3 bases are TGTGCCAGCAGCTCTCAACCGGGACTGACGGAGCAGTTCTTC. This sequence encodes CASSSQPGLTEQFF. The variable domain in full, completed from reference TRBV11-1 and TRBJ2-1, reads EAEVAQSPRYKITEKSQAVAFWCDPISGHATLYWYRQILGQGPELLVQFQDESVVDDSQLPKDRFSAERLKGVDSTLKIQPAELGDSAMYLCASSSQPGLTEQFFGPGTRLTVL.

The chain uses TRBV20-1 and TRBJ2-3; 10 bases fit TRBD2. The V gene end was trimmed by 0 bases and the J gene end by 0 bases; junction bases not matched to a gene: 15. Germline CDR1 and CDR2: DFQATT and SNEGSKA (reference sequence). The CDR3 covers 20 residues. The CDR3 spells CSARDLPSGGHQTSTDTQYF. The CDR3 DNA reads TGCAGTGCTAGAGATCTACCTAGCGGGGGCCACCAAACCAGCACAGATACGCAGTATTTT.

This clonotype was seen ten or more times. The chain employs TRBV29-1 and TRBJ2-1; D gene uncertain. This CDR3 is built from 12 residues. Germline values: CDR1 SQVTM, CDR2 ANQGSEA. The V gene lost 3 bases and the J gene lost 7 bases, with 10 bases spanning the gap. Here the CDR3 DNA reads TGCAGCGTTGATCATGGCAGAAATGAGCAGTTCTTC. Protein sequence: CSVDHGRNEQFF.

The chain joins TRBV5-5 to TRBJ2-5; 10 nucleotides line up with TRBD1. The CDR3 has 15 residues. Germline V CDR1 and CDR2: SGHKS, YYEKEE (reference sequence). V lost 2 bases, J lost 5 bases, and 6 bases stayed unmatched. The CDR3 reads CASSLDRGPGETQYF. In DNA form, the CDR3 reads TGTGCCAGCAGCTTAGACAGGGGGCCGGGGGAGACCCAGTACTTC.

There are a few counts of this clonotype. J is TRBJ2-7 and V is TRBV3-1; maybe TRBD2 (5 bases). CDR3 length: 16 residues. The V gene lost 4 bases and the J gene lost 6 bases, with 22 bases spanning the gap. From germline, CDR1 is LGHDT and CDR2 YNNKEL (reference sequence). For the CDR3, the DNA is TGTGCCAGCAGCCGTACACCCGGGATTTCAGAATCCGAGCAGTACTTC. Amino acid sequence: CASSRTPGISESEQYF.

This clonotype was picked up many times. This sequence joins TRBV5-1 and TRBJ2-2, with 7 bases lining up with TRBD1. Germline V gene data show CDR1 as SGHRS and CDR2 as YFSETQ. V was clipped by 4 bases and J by 2 bases; unmatched bases: 5. This CDR3 contains 15 residues. CDR3 in amino acids: CASSRPGGNTGELFF. CDR3 bases: TGCGCCAGCAGCCGACCAGGGGGAAACACCGGGGAGCTGTTTTTT.

The gene calls are TRBV5-5 and TRBJ2-3; D not certain. The CDR3 totals 15 residues. Germline V gives CDR1 SGHKS, CDR2 YYEKEE (reference sequence). The V and J ends lost 1 base and 6 bases respectively, with 15 bases between them. In nucleotides, the CDR3 is TGTGCCAGCAGCTTGACGGCTACCCGATCCGATACGCAGTATTTT. Protein sequence: CASSLTATRSDTQYF.

The sample holds a few counts of this clonotype. The gene calls are TRBV29-1 and TRBJ1-5; D not certain. The V and J ends lost 5 bases and 0 bases respectively, with 8 bases between them. The CDR3 has 13 amino acids. The germline CDR1 and CDR2 sequences are SQVTM and ANQGSEA. The CDR3 sequence: CSVSGNSNQPQHF. CDR3 bases: TGCAGCGTTTCAGGAAATAGCAATCAGCCCCAGCATTTT.

The chain joins TRBV5-1 to TRBJ1-5; D remains ambiguous. Germline V gene sequence: CDR1 SGHRS, CDR2 YFSETQ. The CDR3 sequence is 16 residues long. V was shortened by 0 bases and J by 7 bases, with 17 bases between the two germline ends. The CDR3 nucleotides read TGCGCCAGCAGCTTGGGGCCGGGCGGTGGAGGACAGCCCCAGCATTTT. Translation: CASSLGPGGGGQPQHF.

The chain combines TRBV10-1 with TRBJ2-7, with D possibly being TRBD1 (6 bases). V was cut by 4 bases and J by 6 bases, with 13 bases left in between. This CDR3 contains 13 residues. CDR1 is WNHNN, CDR2 SYGVQD, per germline (reference sequence). The CDR3 protein is CASSGRTVFEQYF. The CDR3 coding sequence is TGCGCCAGCAGTGGCCGGACAGTATTCGAGCAGTACTTC.

The genes are TRBV29-1 and TRBJ2-3; 7 nucleotides align to TRBD1. This CDR3 spans 15 amino acids. Germline values: CDR1 SQVTM, CDR2 ANQGSEA. V trimming: 1 base; J trimming: 2 bases; junction bases outside the gene matches: 6. The CDR3 sequence: CSVEGDRGHTDTQYF. The CDR3 region has the DNA TGCAGCGTTGAAGGGGACAGAGGTCACACAGATACGCAGTATTTT.